Each of the 32 T cell receptor beta chains below was sequenced from the same sample in a study of T cells after yellow fever vaccination. TCRdb called the 5' RACE reads again in MiXCR, with one record for every CDR3 protein. This table has some 220,000 distinct CDR3 sequences, approximately 3.2% appearing once. Sequencing was performed on CD4+ T cells sorted from PBMCs, taken 10 days after the yellow fever booster vaccination. All receptors derive from a man aged 18 to 30 who received the YFV17D yellow fever vaccine.

This clonotype was detected ten times or more. J is TRBJ2-3 and V is TRBV4-3; 10 bases fit TRBD2. From germline, CDR1 is LGHNA and CDR2 YSLEER. CDR3 length: 18 residues. J lost 1 base, V lost 0 bases, and 7 bases had no gene match. The DNA for the CDR3 is TGCGCCAGCAGCCAAGAGGCAGCGGGGGGGCTGGGCACAGATACGCAGTATTTT. Its translation is CASSQEAAGGLGTDTQYF.

This clonotype showed up many times. The chain has TRBV28 and TRBJ1-3, with D hard to call. Trimming took 3 bases from V and 0 from J, leaving 12 bases between them. The CDR3 has 16 amino acids. The germline gives CDR1 MDHEN, CDR2 SYDVKM. CDR3 coding DNA: TGTGCCAGCAGTTTGGGAGGCTACCTCTCTGGAAACACCATATATTTT. Translated, it gives CASSLGGYLSGNTIYF.

The chain employs TRBV2 and TRBJ2-1; D remains unclear. Germline CDR1 is SNHLY and CDR2 is FYNNEI. V was trimmed by 5 bases and J by 8 bases, leaving 16 bases between them. This CDR3 has 14 residues. CDR3 region: CASSMGQRLDEQFF. CDR3 DNA: TGTGCCAGCAGTATGGGCCAGCGTCTGGATGAGCAGTTCTTC.

This clonotype was observed at least ten times. The CDR3 does not end in the conserved phenylalanine or tryptophan, so this is likely a read error. The DNA is omitted, as the CDR3 cannot be located on it reliably, and the CDR3 follows TCRdb's listing. The V gene is TRBV5-4, the J gene TRBJ2-1; TRBD1, the table's D call, lacks a check against the DNA. Germline loops: CDR1 SGHNT, CDR2 YYREEE (reference sequence). With termini counted, the CDR3 has 12 amino acids. CDR3 sequence reads: CASSSGTGGFRV.

This clonotype was observed a handful of times. The chain couples TRBV12-3 or TRBV12-4 to TRBJ2-7; D may be TRBD2 (5 bases). V was cut by 3 bases and J by 2 bases, with 8 bases left in between. This CDR3 region has 13 residues. The CDR3 spells CASSFGDTYEQYV. The CDR3 DNA follows: TGTGCCAGCAGTTTCGGGGATACCTACGAGCAGTACGTC.

This chain connects TRBV19 to TRBJ2-3, with D perhaps assigned TRBD1 or TRBD2 (6 bases each). CDR3 size: 17 residues. Trimming pared 4 bases from V and 0 bases from J, leaving 17 bases between. Germline V gives CDR1 LNHDA, CDR2 SQIVND (reference sequence). Here the CDR3 reads CASSRRGATTSTDTQYF. As DNA, the CDR3 is TGTGCCAGTAGTAGGAGGGGGGCTACTACTAGCACAGATACGCAGTATTTT.

There are many counts of this clonotype. The chain uses TRBV29-1 and TRBJ1-4; a possible D gene is TRBD1 (6 bases). This CDR3 has 14 residues. Germline-derived CDR1 and CDR2 are SQVTM and ANQGSEA. V was shortened by 6 bases and J by 4 bases, with 15 bases between the two germline ends. The CDR3 DNA sequence: TGCAGCGTCTCCGTAGGGACACATAATGAAAAACTGTTTTTT. It translates to CSVSVGTHNEKLFF.

The genes are TRBV2 and TRBJ2-1; TRBD2 matches 7 bases. The germline CDR1 and CDR2 sequences are SNHLY and FYNNEI. The CDR3 sequence is 13 residues long. V lost 2 bases and J lost 9; bases outside the gene matches: 4. The CDR3 loop is CASSEMGEGEQFF. CDR3 DNA sequence: TGTGCCAGCAGTGAAATGGGGGAGGGTGAGCAGTTCTTC.

The chain links TRBV4-2 to TRBJ1-2, with D hard to call. V lost 2 bases and J lost 3, with 10 bases in between. CDR1 and CDR2 (germline): LGHNA, YNFKEQ. The CDR3 has 14 amino acids. The DNA of the CDR3 is TGTGCCAGCAGCCAAAGGACGCCCGACTATGGCTACACCTTC. It encodes CASSQRTPDYGYTF.

At least ten counts were recorded for this clonotype. The CDR3 spells CAVLPRYQETQYF. The CDR3 region has the DNA TGTGCCGTCCTACCGAGGTACCAAGAGACCCAGTACTTC. The V call is TRBV25-1, the J call TRBJ2-5; D uncertain. V lost 11 bases to trimming and J lost 0 bases, with 13 bases between them. The germline V gene has CDR1 MGHDK and CDR2 SYGVNS. The length of the CDR3 is 13 residues.

This clonotype was counted a few times. The chain joins TRBV10-3 to TRBJ2-5, with D tentatively TRBD1 (5 bases). The CDR3 spans 9 residues. Germline loops: CDR1 ENHRY, CDR2 SYGVKD. The V and J ends lost 10 bases and 5 bases respectively, with 5 bases between them. DNA of the CDR3: TGTGCCACAGGGGAGACCCAGTACTTC. This sequence encodes CATGETQYF.

This clonotype was counted at least ten times. The CDR3 spells CASSFEGTGEQYV. CDR3 nucleotide sequence: TGCGCCAGCAGCTTTGAGGGGACAGGCGAGCAGTACGTC. This sequence joins TRBV5-1 and TRBJ2-7, with TRBD1 matching 8 bases. Unmatched junction bases numbered 4, after V lost 2 bases and J lost 6 bases. This CDR3 has 13 residues. The germline gives CDR1 SGHRS, CDR2 YFSETQ.

The table lists this clonotype with many counts. The chain's CDR3 is CSAREQSNQPQHF. In nucleotides, the CDR3 is TGCAGTGCTAGGGAACAGAGCAATCAGCCCCAGCATTTT. This sequence joins TRBV20-1 and TRBJ1-5; D remains ambiguous. CDR1 is DFQATT and CDR2 is SNEGSKA in the germline V gene (reference sequence). Between the trimmed V and J ends, which lost 3 bases and 1 base, there was a span of 7 bases. The CDR3 runs to 13 residues.

The sample holds many counts of this clonotype. The chain employs TRBV11-2 and TRBJ1-4; tentative D call: TRBD1 (6 bases). The germline gives CDR1 SGHAT, CDR2 FQNNGV. The CDR3 runs 14 residues. Trimming cost V 3 bases and J 8 bases, with 13 bases left between them. CDR3: CASSLGAASEKLFF. As DNA, the CDR3 is TGTGCCAGCAGCTTGGGGGCGGCTTCCGAAAAACTGTTTTTT.

In this sample, this clonotype turned up a few times. The chain combines TRBV5-1 with TRBJ2-3; 7 bases fit TRBD1. The CDR3 has 14 residues. Germline V gene lookup returns CDR1 SGHRS and CDR2 YFSETQ. The ends lost 6 bases at V and 2 bases at J; junction bases unmatched: 6. The CDR3 loop reads CASNRDSLTDTQYF. CDR3 nucleotides: TGCGCCAGCAACAGGGACAGCCTCACAGATACGCAGTATTTT.

The chain combines TRBV7-9 with TRBJ2-6; TRBD1 aligns across 7 bases. This CDR3 is 18 amino acids long. Germline CDR1 SEHNR, CDR2 FQNEAQ (reference sequence). Trimming cost V 5 bases and J 2 bases; bases outside gene matches: 12. CDR3 sequence reads: CASSPRDSRSAGANVLTF. The CDR3 bases are TGTGCCAGCAGCCCCAGGGACAGTCGTTCGGCTGGGGCCAACGTCCTGACTTTC.

This clonotype was picked up many times. The V and J genes are TRBV29-1 and TRBJ2-5; D might be TRBD1 or TRBD2, each matching 5 bases. Germline values: CDR1 SQVTM, CDR2 ANQGSEA. V was pared by 4 bases and J by 5 bases, with 14 bases between. The CDR3 is 13 amino acids. CDR3 residues: CSVATGRSETQYF. The CDR3 coding sequence is TGCAGCGTTGCCACGGGACGTTCGGAGACCCAGTACTTC.

This clonotype was detected ten times or more. The chain carries TRBV5-8 and TRBJ2-5; D gene uncertain. The CDR3 loop spans 12 amino acids. V was shortened by 4 bases and J by 9 bases, with 13 bases between the two germline ends. In germline, CDR1 is SGHTS, CDR2 YDEGEE. CDR3 region: CASSPTRGAQYF. The CDR3 nucleotides read TGTGCCAGCAGCCCTACGCGTGGTGCCCAGTACTTC.

This clonotype appeared a few times. The rearrangement links TRBV12-3 or TRBV12-4 to TRBJ1-5; 8 bases match TRBD1. Trimming at V came to 5 bases and at J to 7 bases, leaving 10 bases not matched to a gene. The CDR3 extends over 15 amino acids. The CDR3 bases are TGTGCCAGCAGTCTCTCGGACAGGGACGGACAGCCCCAGCATTTT. Its protein is CASSLSDRDGQPQHF.

This clonotype has at least ten counts. This chain links TRBV29-1 with TRBJ2-7; 8 positions agree with TRBD1. The CDR3 extends over 12 amino acids. Trimming took 3 bases from V and 5 from J; bases not matched to a gene: 3. Germline assignment: CDR1 SQVTM and CDR2 ANQGSEA. CDR3 region: CSVDDRGDEQYF. DNA for the CDR3: TGCAGCGTTGACGACAGGGGCGACGAGCAGTACTTC.

J is TRBJ1-1 and V is TRBV9; TRBD1 aligns across 10 bases. Germline V gene data show CDR1 as SGDLS and CDR2 as YYNGEE. CDR3 length: 15 residues. V was clipped by 2 bases and J by 0 bases; unmatched bases: 1. Written as DNA, the CDR3 is TGTGCCAGCAGCGTGGGGACAGGGGTGAACACTGAAGCTTTCTTT. Translated: CASSVGTGVNTEAFF.

The chain uses TRBV7-2 and TRBJ2-3; 8 nucleotides line up with TRBD1. With V trimmed by 1 base and J by 3 bases, 9 bases remained unmatched. The germline CDR1 and CDR2 sequences are SGHTA and FQGNSA. The CDR3 totals 17 residues. Here the CDR3 reads CASSLGLRGRMTDTQYF. As DNA, the CDR3 is TGTGCCAGCAGCTTAGGTCTCAGGGGGCGGATGACAGATACGCAGTATTTT. Drawing the rest from reference TRBV7-2 and TRBJ2-3, the complete variable domain is GAGVSQSPSNKVTEKGKDVELRCDPISGHTALYWYRQSLGQGLEFLIYFQGNSAPDKSGLPSDRFSAERTGGSVSTLTIQRTQQEDSAVYLCASSLGLRGRMTDTQYFGPGTRLTVL.

This clonotype was detected a few times. DNA for the CDR3: TGCGCCAGCAGCTTGGGACAGGCCACAGATACGCAGTATTTT. This translates into CASSLGQATDTQYF. The chain carries TRBV5-1 and TRBJ2-3; tentative D call: TRBD1 (6 bases). CDR1 and CDR2 (germline): SGHRS, YFSETQ. V was cut by 0 bases and J by 2 bases, with 7 bases left in between. The CDR3 covers 14 residues.

The table lists this clonotype with a few counts. The chain recombines TRBV5-5 with TRBJ1-2, with D maybe TRBD1 (6 bases). V was shortened by 4 bases and J by 7 bases, with 14 bases between the two germline ends. Per the germline V gene, CDR1 is SGHKS and CDR2 is YYEKEE (reference sequence). The CDR3 contains 13 residues. The DNA for the CDR3 is TGTGCCAGCAGCGCCTCAGGGGCGGGTGGCTACACCTTC. Translation gives CASSASGAGGYTF.

This clonotype was counted between two and nine times. V and J are TRBV5-1 and TRBJ2-2; TRBD1 might be the D (5 bases). Between the trimmed V and J ends, which lost 4 bases and 3 bases, there was a span of 10 bases. The germline V gene has CDR1 SGHRS and CDR2 YFSETQ. This CDR3 comprises 14 residues. This chain's CDR3 is CASSGKTDTGELFF. Here the CDR3 DNA reads TGCGCCAGCAGCGGAAAGACAGACACCGGGGAGCTGTTTTTT.

The J gene is TRBJ1-5, the V gene TRBV12-3 or TRBV12-4; D gene ambiguous. Trimming shortened V by 3 bases and J by 6 bases, and 6 bases separated the two germline ends. This CDR3 contains 12 residues. The CDR3 DNA sequence: TGTGCCAGCAGTTTTGTCCCTCAGCCCCAGCATTTT. Its translation: CASSFVPQPQHF.

This clonotype has at least ten counts. The chain joins TRBV9 to TRBJ1-6; TRBD1 aligns across 7 bases. Trimming took 0 bases from V and 8 from J; bases not matched to a gene: 11. This CDR3 is built from 17 residues. Germline V gives CDR1 SGDLS, CDR2 YYNGEE. The CDR3 DNA is TGTGCCAGCAGCGTAGGGGGAAGGGGGCCTCAATATTCACCCCTCCACTTT. Amino acids: CASSVGGRGPQYSPLHF. The complete variable domain, with remaining parts taken from reference TRBV9 and TRBJ1-6, reads DSGVTQTPKHLITATGQRVTLRCSPRSGDLSVYWYQQSLDQGLQFLIQYYNGEERAKGNILERFSAQQFPDLHSELNLSSLELGDSALYFCASSVGGRGPQYSPLHFGNGTRLTVT.

This clonotype was observed at least ten times. The chain recombines TRBV7-2 with TRBJ2-3, with a tentative D call TRBD2 (5 bases). V gave up 5 bases and J gave up 0 bases, with 12 bases separating them. The CDR3 is made up of 15 amino acids. CDR1 and CDR2 from the germline V gene are SGHTA and FQGNSA. The CDR3 is CASSPWRASTDTQYF. CDR3 nucleotide sequence: TGTGCCAGCAGCCCCTGGCGGGCTAGCACAGATACGCAGTATTTT.

This clonotype was seen many times. The rearrangement uses TRBV12-3 or TRBV12-4 and TRBJ2-3; 8 nucleotides align to TRBD1. Germline trimming cut 3 bases from V and 4 bases from J; bases unmatched to any gene: 0. This CDR3 spans 13 amino acids. This CDR3 is CASSLDRADTQYF. The CDR3 nucleotides read TGTGCCAGCAGTTTGGACAGGGCAGATACGCAGTATTTT.

The V and J genes are TRBV7-2 and TRBJ2-2; D could derive from TRBD1 or TRBD2 (6 bases each). Germline V lookup: CDR1 SGHTA, CDR2 FQGNSA. This CDR3 contains 16 residues. The V end was cut by 5 bases, the J end by 2 bases, with 15 bases between. CDR3 amino acids: CASSPQGGRNTGELFF. The CDR3 DNA is TGTGCCAGCAGCCCCCAAGGGGGGCGCAACACCGGGGAGCTGTTTTTT.

This clonotype was picked up a small number of times. V is TRBV20-1 and J is TRBJ1-5; the match to TRBD1 covers 8 bases. The CDR3 sequence is 13 residues long. Germline CDR1 DFQATT, CDR2 SNEGSKA (reference sequence). Trimming cost V 5 bases and J 4 bases; bases outside gene matches: 4. The CDR3 nucleotides read TGCAGTGCTGGACAGGGACCTAATCAGCCCCAGCATTTT. Translation: CSAGQGPNQPQHF.

V gene TRBV5-6 combines with J gene TRBJ1-2, with D possibly being TRBD1 (6 bases). From germline, CDR1 is SGHDT and CDR2 YYEEEE. V lost 3 bases and J 3 bases, leaving 21 bases between the germline ends. The CDR3 sequence is 17 residues long. The CDR3 protein is CASSSVGGGTGDYGYTF. The DNA for the CDR3 is TGTGCCAGCAGCTCCGTTGGGGGCGGCACAGGCGACTATGGCTACACCTTC.